These 18 T cell receptor beta chains came from one sample sequenced in a study of control samples from healthy donors and cancer patients. Libraries were prepared by immunoSEQ multiplex PCR; TCRdb keeps only in-frame clonotypes and omits some of them. Of approximately 100,000 clones in the sample, around nine tenths were seen once. Sequenced sample: blood. The source of these receptors is a young man in good health.

This chain uses TRBV4-1 with TRBJ1-3, with D unclear. This CDR3 contains 16 residues. V shed 1 base and J shed 2 bases, with 12 bases lying between them. CDR1 MGHRA and CDR2 YSYEKL come from the germline V gene. The CDR3 region is CASSQGLNDPGNTIYF. The CDR3, as DNA: TGCGCCAGCAGCCAAGGACTAAATGACCCTGGAAACACCATATATTTT.

The chain uses TRBV11-2 and TRBJ1-1; D unresolved. CDR1 and CDR2 (germline): SGHAT, FQNNGV. V was trimmed by 1 base and J by 6 bases, leaving 18 bases between them. This CDR3 comprises 16 residues. DNA of the CDR3: TGTGCCAGCAGCTTAGGGCCCCGGGCGCCTGCGTCTGAAGCTTTCTTT. Encoded protein: CASSLGPRAPASEAFF.

The V gene is TRBV29-1, the J gene TRBJ2-5; D assignment may be TRBD1 or TRBD2 (6 bases each). There are 14 residues in the CDR3. Germline V lookup: CDR1 SQVTM, CDR2 ANQGSEA. Trimming cost V 7 bases and J 5 bases, with 20 bases left between them. The CDR3 spells CSGAGTTGVETQYF. In DNA form, the CDR3 reads TGCAGCGGGGCTGGGACAACGGGGGTGGAGACCCAGTACTTC.

The chain uses TRBV30 and TRBJ1-3; maybe TRBD1 (5 bases). Germline values: CDR1 GTSNPN, CDR2 SVGIG (reference sequence). The V end lost 8 bases, the J end lost 1 base, and 15 bases lay between the germline ends. This CDR3 has 14 amino acids. The CDR3 region has the DNA TGTGCCGGGAACCCCCAGGGATCTGGAAACACCATATATTTT. Translating gives CAGNPQGSGNTIYF. Full variable domain (missing parts from reference TRBV30 and TRBJ1-3): SQTIHQWPATLVQPVGSPLSLECTVEGTSNPNLYWYRQAAGRGLQLLFYSVGIGQISSEVPQNLSASRPQDRQFILSSKKLLLSDSGFYLCAGNPQGSGNTIYFGEGSWLTVV.

The chain combines TRBV6-5 with TRBJ1-5; D unclear. V gave up 8 bases and J gave up 9 bases, with 17 bases separating them. Per germline, CDR1 MNHEY and CDR2 SVGAGI. This CDR3 comprises 13 residues. The CDR3 region is CASHGGSPGPQHF. CDR3 DNA sequence: TGTGCCAGCCATGGAGGGAGCCCCGGGCCCCAGCATTTT.

The genes are TRBV14 and TRBJ2-1; perhaps TRBD2 as D (5 bases). V was shortened by 2 bases and J by 2 bases, with 10 bases between the two germline ends. Germline V CDR1 and CDR2: SGHDN, FVKESK. The CDR3 runs to 15 residues. The DNA of the CDR3 is TGTGCCAGCAGCCAAACTAGAAGGACCTACAATGAGCAGTTCTTC. This codes for CASSQTRRTYNEQFF.

The count of this clone is one. The rearrangement links TRBV27 to TRBJ1-1; D possibly corresponds to TRBD1 (5 bases). Germline V gene data show CDR1 as MNHEY and CDR2 as SMNVEV (reference sequence). Trimming shortened V by 2 bases and J by 6 bases, and 10 bases separated the two germline ends. This CDR3 is built from 13 residues. This CDR3 is CASSLGRVAEAFF. Here the CDR3 DNA reads TGTGCCAGCAGTTTAGGCAGGGTCGCTGAAGCTTTCTTT.

This clone appeared a single time. The chain joins TRBV11-3 to TRBJ2-6; D may be TRBD1 (7 bases). This CDR3 has 18 residues. V gave up 0 bases and J gave up 1 base, with 13 bases separating them. Looked up from germline, CDR1 is SGHNT and CDR2 is YENEEA. The CDR3 coding sequence is TGTGCCAGCAGCTTAGATCAGGGGGGAAGGTCTGGGGCCAACGTCCTGACTTTC. Its protein is CASSLDQGGRSGANVLTF.

This clone was counted a single time. This chain uses TRBV27 with TRBJ2-1, with 11 bases matching TRBD1. Germline CDR1 is MNHEY and CDR2 is SMNVEV (reference sequence). The CDR3 covers 14 residues. Germline trimming cut 3 bases from V and 6 bases from J; bases unmatched to any gene: 1. The CDR3 DNA follows: TGTGCCAGCAGTTTTGGGACAGGGGGCAATGAGCAGTTCTTC. Its protein product is CASSFGTGGNEQFF.

This clone was detected once. CDR3 DNA sequence: TGTGCCAGCAGCCAGTCAAGCTCTGGAAACACCATATATTTT. Translated: CASSQSSSGNTIYF. The chain employs TRBV3-1 (or the pseudogene TRBV3-2) and TRBJ1-3, with D hard to call. CDR3 size: 14 residues. The germline gives CDR1 LGHDT, CDR2 YNNKEL (reference sequence). Deletions cut 3 bases from V and 0 bases from J, with 6 bases between.

This clone was seen just once. The CDR3 region has the DNA TGTGCCAGCAGTGCCGCTAGCGGGGGGAGCACCGGGGAGCTGTTTTTT. Translated: CASSAASGGSTGELFF. This sequence joins TRBV6-4 and TRBJ2-2; TRBD2 agrees at 11 bases. Germline CDR1 reads MRHNA; CDR2 reads SNTAGT. V was pared by 4 bases and J by 4 bases, with 5 bases of the junction left unmatched. The CDR3 consists of 16 residues.

This chain connects TRBV19 to TRBJ1-2, with TRBD1 matching over 7 bases. This CDR3 is built from 15 residues. Per the germline V gene, CDR1 is LNHDA and CDR2 is SQIVND (reference sequence). V lost 6 bases, J lost 8 bases, and 15 bases stayed unmatched. Here the CDR3 reads CASSGGTALLWGYTF. The CDR3 DNA is TGTGCCAGTAGCGGGGGGACAGCGTTACTATGGGGCTACACCTTC.

V usage is TRBV7-9 and J usage is TRBJ2-5; D might be TRBD1 (6 bases). The CDR3 covers 14 residues. The V end was cut by 1 base, the J end by 7 bases, with 13 bases between. In germline, CDR1 is SEHNR, CDR2 FQNEAQ (reference sequence). The CDR3 nucleotides are TGTGCCAGCAGCTTAGGACAGGCACGGGGGACCCAGTACTTC. Its protein is CASSLGQARGTQYF.

V usage is TRBV12-3 or TRBV12-4 and J usage is TRBJ1-2, with D hard to call. This CDR3 region has 13 residues. The ends were cut back, 3 bases at V and 3 bases at J, with 8 bases in the middle. CDR3: CASSFYQYYGYTF. CDR3 coding DNA: TGTGCCAGCAGTTTTTACCAATACTATGGCTACACCTTC.

The V and J genes are TRBV12-3 or TRBV12-4 and TRBJ1-2; TRBD1 might be the D (6 bases). The ends were cut back, 7 bases at V and 7 bases at J, with 16 bases in the middle. This CDR3 contains 13 residues. CDR3 in amino acids: CASNLGRGPGYTF. The DNA of the CDR3 is TGTGCCAGCAATTTGGGCAGGGGCCCTGGCTACACCTTC.

This clone has more than one count but fewer than ten. This rearrangement joins TRBV28 to TRBJ2-5; 9 bases are shared with TRBD2. After removal of 4 bases from V and 6 bases from J, the junction contained 12 bases not matched to a gene. This CDR3 contains 16 residues. The germline V gene encodes CDR1 MDHEN and CDR2 SYDVKM. The CDR3 sequence is CASSSGLAGSGKTQYF. As DNA, the CDR3 is TGTGCCAGCAGTTCAGGGCTAGCGGGGAGCGGAAAGACCCAGTACTTC.

The chain has TRBV5-4 and TRBJ1-1, with TRBD1 matching over 7 bases. V shed 1 base, J shed 4 bases, and the junction held 10 bases outside the gene matches. The CDR3 is 16 residues long. Germline assignment: CDR1 SGHNT and CDR2 YYREEE (reference sequence). In nucleotides, the CDR3 is TGTGCCAGCAGCTTGAGGATGAACAGGGGTCGCACTGAAGCTTTCTTT. Its protein product is CASSLRMNRGRTEAFF.

The V gene is TRBV4-1, the J gene TRBJ1-2; 7 nucleotides line up with TRBD1. Germline CDR1 MGHRA, CDR2 YSYEKL. Unmatched junction bases numbered 2, after V lost 4 bases and J lost 3 bases. This CDR3 contains 13 residues. The DNA for the CDR3 is TGCGCCAGCAGCCTTACAGGGGACTATGGCTACACCTTC. Its translation: CASSLTGDYGYTF.